A selection of T cell receptor beta chains follows, all from one sample in a study of patients and donors after allogeneic stem cell transplantation. TCRdb used MiXCR to reprocess the RT-PCR reads, holding one entry per CDR3 protein. The sample lists about 960,000 distinct CDR3 sequences; roughly 18% were seen once. Sequenced sample: blood, either unsorted or a sorted T cell fraction (not recorded which). Receptors originate from a human donor who was either an allogeneic HSCT recipient or a stem cell or donor lymphocyte infusion donor (not recorded which). It is not recorded whose cells these are; they may come from a transplant donor. Both conserved end residues are part of each CDR3. A D gene is named only where the DNA matches it firmly. For some rows the clone size is stated as once, few or many, or as a class when expanded; others skip it.

v_call: TRBV10-3
d_call: .
j_call: TRBJ1-5
cdr3_length: 15
clone_size: .
cdr3_nt: TGTGCCATCAGTGAGTGGGCAGTTAGCAATCAGCCCCAGCATTTT
cdr3_aa: CAISEWAVSNQPQHF

v_call: TRBV24-1
d_call: TRBD2
j_call: TRBJ2-3
cdr3_length: 16
clone_size: .
cdr3_nt: TGTGCCACCAGTGATCGGACTAGCGGGGGCGCAGATACGCAGTATTTT
cdr3_aa: CATSDRTSGGADTQYF

v_call: TRBV6-2/TRBV6-3
d_call: TRBD1
j_call: TRBJ1-5
cdr3_length: 14
clone_size: .
cdr3_nt: TGTGCCAGCAGTCCCGACAGGGGGTTTCAGCCCCAGCATTTT
cdr3_aa: CASSPDRGFQPQHF

v_call: TRBV2
d_call: .
j_call: TRBJ1-2
cdr3_length: 14
clone_size: .
cdr3_nt: TGTGCCAGCACCCCTGGGTCGGGGAGAGGTGGCTACACCTTC
cdr3_aa: CASTPGSGRGGYTF

v_call: TRBV5-1
d_call: .
j_call: TRBJ2-5
cdr3_length: 15
clone_size: few
cdr3_nt: TGCGCCAGCAGCTTGGGGGCGGGAAGCCAAGAGACCCAGTACTTC
cdr3_aa: CASSLGAGSQETQYF

v_call: TRBV18
d_call: TRBD2
j_call: TRBJ2-7
cdr3_length: 14
clone_size: .
cdr3_nt: TGTGCCAGCTCACCACTAGCGGGGCGGGACGAGCAGTACTTC
cdr3_aa: CASSPLAGRDEQYF

v_call: TRBV12-3/TRBV12-4
d_call: .
j_call: TRBJ1-3
cdr3_length: 14
clone_size: .
cdr3_nt: TGTGCCAGCAGTCCAGGGTCAGCTGGAAACACCATATATTTT
cdr3_aa: CASSPGSAGNTIYF

v_call: TRBV5-1
d_call: .
j_call: TRBJ2-7
cdr3_length: 18
clone_size: .
cdr3_nt: TGCGCCAGCAGCTTGAACAGAGGGGGCCTAGCGACCCCCTACGAGCAGTACTTC
cdr3_aa: CASSLNRGGLATPYEQYF

v_call: TRBV24-1
d_call: .
j_call: TRBJ1-5
cdr3_length: 14
clone_size: few
cdr3_nt: TGTGCCACCAGTGAAAGGGTTCACAATCAGCCCCAGCATTTT
cdr3_aa: CATSERVHNQPQHF

v_call: TRBV5-5
d_call: .
j_call: TRBJ2-4
cdr3_length: 14
clone_size: many
cdr3_nt: TGTGCCAGCACCCTGGGGCTAGCCAAAAACATTCAGTACTTC
cdr3_aa: CASTLGLAKNIQYF

v_call: TRBV20-1
d_call: .
j_call: TRBJ1-5
cdr3_length: 16
clone_size: .
cdr3_nt: TGCAGTGCTAGAGATCTGAGTCAGGGGAGCAATCAGCCCCAGCATTTT
cdr3_aa: CSARDLSQGSNQPQHF

v_call: TRBV7-8
d_call: .
j_call: TRBJ1-5
cdr3_length: 15
clone_size: .
cdr3_nt: TGTGCCAGCAGCTCCCCGGGCAGGGCCAATCAGCCCCAGCATTTT
cdr3_aa: CASSSPGRANQPQHF

v_call: TRBV7-2
d_call: .
j_call: TRBJ1-5
cdr3_length: 13
clone_size: few
cdr3_nt: TGTGCCAGCAGCCCCGAGGGTGGTCAGCCCCAGCATTTT
cdr3_aa: CASSPEGGQPQHF

v_call: TRBV29-1
d_call: TRBD1
j_call: TRBJ1-1
cdr3_length: 16
clone_size: many
cdr3_nt: TGCAGCGTTGAAGATCAGGGACAGGACCTGAACACTGAAGCTTTCTTT
cdr3_aa: CSVEDQGQDLNTEAFF

v_call: TRBV4-2
d_call: TRBD1
j_call: TRBJ1-2
cdr3_length: 15
clone_size: few
cdr3_nt: TGTGCCAGCAGCCTAAGAAGGGGACAGGCTGATGGCTACACCTTC
cdr3_aa: CASSLRRGQADGYTF

v_call: TRBV12-5
d_call: TRBD1
j_call: TRBJ1-1
cdr3_length: 16
clone_size: few
cdr3_nt: TGTGCTAGTGGTTTGGTACGGCAGGGGGTAAACACTGAAGCTTTCTTT
cdr3_aa: CASGLVRQGVNTEAFF

v_call: TRBV19
d_call: .
j_call: TRBJ2-2
cdr3_length: 16
clone_size: .
cdr3_nt: TGTGCCAGTAGTAAATTCACAGGCAAGAACACCGGGGAGCTGTTTTTT
cdr3_aa: CASSKFTGKNTGELFF

v_call: TRBV6-5
d_call: .
j_call: TRBJ1-1
cdr3_length: 14
clone_size: many
cdr3_nt: TGTGCCAGCAGTTCACGGACGATGAACACTGAAGCTTTCTTT
cdr3_aa: CASSSRTMNTEAFF

v_call: TRBV6-1
d_call: TRBD2
j_call: TRBJ2-1
cdr3_length: 14
clone_size: few
cdr3_nt: TGTGCCAGCAGGGCTAGCGGGCAGGTCAATGAGCAGTTCTTC
cdr3_aa: CASRASGQVNEQFF

v_call: TRBV20-1
d_call: TRBD2
j_call: TRBJ2-3
cdr3_length: 16
clone_size: .
cdr3_nt: TGCAGTGCTACCAAATTCGAGCGGGGCTCATCAGATACGCAGTATTTT
cdr3_aa: CSATKFERGSSDTQYF

v_call: TRBV4-3
d_call: .
j_call: TRBJ2-2
cdr3_length: 13
clone_size: few
cdr3_nt: TGCGCCAGCAGCCACCCCGGTGCCGGGGAGCTGTTTTTT
cdr3_aa: CASSHPGAGELFF

v_call: TRBV5-6
d_call: .
j_call: TRBJ1-2
cdr3_length: 17
clone_size: few
cdr3_nt: TGTGCCAGCAGCTTCTTTCGCGGCAGGGGCTTTCTCTCAGGCTACACCTTC
cdr3_aa: CASSFFRGRGFLSGYTF

v_call: TRBV2
d_call: TRBD2
j_call: TRBJ2-1
cdr3_length: 16
clone_size: .
cdr3_nt: TGTGCCAGCAGAGAACGAAGCGGGAGTTTCTACAATGAGCAGTTCTTC
cdr3_aa: CASRERSGSFYNEQFF

v_call: TRBV12-3/TRBV12-4
d_call: .
j_call: TRBJ2-2
cdr3_length: 14
clone_size: many
cdr3_nt: TGTGCCAGCAGTTTAACTAGCATCATCGGGGAGCTGTTTTTT
cdr3_aa: CASSLTSIIGELFF

v_call: TRBV2
d_call: .
j_call: TRBJ1-1
cdr3_length: 14
clone_size: few
cdr3_nt: TGTGCCAGCAGTAGACTTGAGGCGAACACTGAAGCTTTCTTT
cdr3_aa: CASSRLEANTEAFF

v_call: TRBV28
d_call: .
j_call: TRBJ2-2
cdr3_length: 14
clone_size: few
cdr3_nt: TGTGCCAGCAGGCGACAGGGGAGGGCCGGGGAGCTGTTTTTT
cdr3_aa: CASRRQGRAGELFF

v_call: TRBV20-1
d_call: .
j_call: TRBJ1-6
cdr3_length: 16
clone_size: .
cdr3_nt: TGCAGTGCGACTTCTCCCGTACCTAGAACTAATTCACCCCTCCACTTT
cdr3_aa: CSATSPVPRTNSPLHF

v_call: TRBV24-1
d_call: TRBD1
j_call: TRBJ2-1
cdr3_length: 16
clone_size: .
cdr3_nt: TGTGCCACCAGTGACTACAAGGGGACAGAAAACAATGAGCAGTTCTTC
cdr3_aa: CATSDYKGTENNEQFF

v_call: TRBV12-3/TRBV12-4
d_call: .
j_call: TRBJ2-1
cdr3_length: 17
clone_size: .
cdr3_nt: TGTGCCAGCCTGACGACCGGGCGTGGACTGGGGTACAATGAGCAGTTCTTC
cdr3_aa: CASLTTGRGLGYNEQFF

v_call: TRBV5-1
d_call: .
j_call: TRBJ2-3
cdr3_length: 11
clone_size: few
cdr3_nt: TGCGCCAGCAGCTTGGATGATACGCAGTATTTT
cdr3_aa: CASSLDDTQYF

v_call: TRBV12-3/TRBV12-4
d_call: .
j_call: TRBJ2-2
cdr3_length: 12
clone_size: many
cdr3_nt: TGTGCCAGCACCTTAGGCGCCGGGGAGCTGTTTTTT
cdr3_aa: CASTLGAGELFF

v_call: TRBV27
d_call: .
j_call: TRBJ2-4
cdr3_length: 15
clone_size: .
cdr3_nt: TGTGCCAGCAGTTTCTATCGGACAAGCAAAAACATTCAGTACTTC
cdr3_aa: CASSFYRTSKNIQYF

v_call: TRBV14
d_call: .
j_call: TRBJ2-3
cdr3_length: 17
clone_size: .
cdr3_nt: TGTGCCAGCAGCCGCCGGACATCCTCCCCCCGCACAGATACGCAGTATTTT
cdr3_aa: CASSRRTSSPRTDTQYF

v_call: TRBV7-6
d_call: .
j_call: TRBJ1-1
cdr3_length: 14
clone_size: few
cdr3_nt: TGTGCCAGCAGCTTAGATCTCTGGAACACTGAAGCTTTCTTT
cdr3_aa: CASSLDLWNTEAFF

v_call: TRBV7-8
d_call: .
j_call: TRBJ2-1
cdr3_length: 15
clone_size: once
cdr3_nt: TGTGCCAGCAGCTTCCGGGCGGGGAGCTACAATGAGCAGTTCTTC
cdr3_aa: CASSFRAGSYNEQFF

v_call: TRBV7-2
d_call: .
j_call: TRBJ2-7
cdr3_length: 14
clone_size: .
cdr3_nt: TGTGCCAGCAGCTTAGTGGGGCACATCTACGAGCAGTACTTC
cdr3_aa: CASSLVGHIYEQYF

v_call: TRBV5-6
d_call: TRBD1
j_call: TRBJ2-2
cdr3_length: 16
clone_size: few
cdr3_nt: TGTGCCAGCAGCCAACAGGGGGCCGCGAACACCGGGGAGCTGTTTTTT
cdr3_aa: CASSQQGAANTGELFF

v_call: TRBV6-5
d_call: .
j_call: TRBJ1-2
cdr3_length: 16
clone_size: few
cdr3_nt: TGTGCCAGCAGTTACTCTGAGTCGGGAAGTGGCTATGGCTACACCTTC
cdr3_aa: CASSYSESGSGYGYTF

v_call: TRBV30
d_call: .
j_call: TRBJ2-1
cdr3_length: 13
clone_size: .
cdr3_nt: TGTGCCCGAGGGGGGAATCGTTGGAATGAGCAGTTCTTC
cdr3_aa: CARGGNRWNEQFF

v_call: TRBV18
d_call: .
j_call: TRBJ2-5
cdr3_length: 13
clone_size: .
cdr3_nt: TGTGCCAGCTCAGCCCGTGGCGCAGAGACCCAGTACTTC
cdr3_aa: CASSARGAETQYF

v_call: TRBV2
d_call: .
j_call: TRBJ1-2
cdr3_length: 14
clone_size: .
cdr3_nt: TGTGCCAGCAGTGAAAAGGGGGAGGACTATGGCTACACCTTC
cdr3_aa: CASSEKGEDYGYTF

v_call: TRBV9
d_call: .
j_call: TRBJ2-7
cdr3_length: 14
clone_size: few
cdr3_nt: TGTGCCAGCAGCGTTTCAGGGAATACCTACGAGCAGTACTTC
cdr3_aa: CASSVSGNTYEQYF

v_call: TRBV2
d_call: TRBD1
j_call: TRBJ2-1
cdr3_length: 15
clone_size: few
cdr3_nt: TGTGCCAGCAGTAAGACAGGGGTTTCCTACAATGAGCAGTTCTTC
cdr3_aa: CASSKTGVSYNEQFF

v_call: TRBV21-1
d_call: .
j_call: TRBJ2-5
cdr3_length: 15
clone_size: .
cdr3_nt: TGTGCCAGCAGCAAAATTGGGGCAGGGATTGAGACCCAGTACTTC
cdr3_aa: CASSKIGAGIETQYF

v_call: TRBV29-1
d_call: .
j_call: TRBJ2-7
cdr3_length: 14
clone_size: few
cdr3_nt: TGCAGCGTCCTTGGGCCTGGGAGCTCCTACGAGCAGTACTTC
cdr3_aa: CSVLGPGSSYEQYF

v_call: TRBV5-1
d_call: .
j_call: TRBJ2-5
cdr3_length: 14
clone_size: .
cdr3_nt: TGCGCCAGCAGCCCCAAATCGCTTTCTGGGACCCAGTACTTC
cdr3_aa: CASSPKSLSGTQYF

v_call: TRBV24-1
d_call: TRBD2
j_call: TRBJ2-3
cdr3_length: 15
clone_size: .
cdr3_nt: TGTGCCACCAGTGATTTACGGACTAGCCTAGATACGCAGTATTTT
cdr3_aa: CATSDLRTSLDTQYF

v_call: TRBV24-1
d_call: TRBD1
j_call: TRBJ2-3
cdr3_length: 16
clone_size: few
cdr3_nt: TGTGCCACCAGTGATTTGGAGGACAGGGGAACAGATACGCAGTATTTT
cdr3_aa: CATSDLEDRGTDTQYF

v_call: TRBV6-5
d_call: .
j_call: TRBJ1-1
cdr3_length: 13
clone_size: .
cdr3_nt: TGTGCCAGCAGTTCCGACAGGCTGCTGGGGGGCTCCTTT
cdr3_aa: CASSSDRLLGGSF